This paragraph reports one T cell receptor (beta chain). The V segment lost 4 bases and the J segment 0 bases; nucleotides outside the gene matches: 3. From germline, CDR1 is MNHEY and CDR2 SVGEGT. The CDR3 loop spans 16 amino acids. The data were taken from a study of blood T cell repertoires in COVID-19. About the study: Spain, Italy and the United States supplied samples that represented acute and convalescent COVID-19.

Methods used by the authors: Nucleated cell counts were estimated from reference gene primer amplification. TCRdb's copy holds only in-frame clones and misses some; the assay was immunoSEQ multiplex PCR. V, J and clone size are taken as reported in that table, and D and trimming were inferred from the DNA itself. Of over 100,000 clones in the sample, more than 75% were seen once. The material sequenced was peripheral blood. The chain employs TRBV6-2 or TRBV6-3 and TRBJ1-6; TRBD1 aligns across 7 bases. This TCR derives from a human donor in a cohort sampled during active COVID-19. CDR3 nucleotide sequence: TGTGCCAGCAGTTGGGACAGAAACTCCTATAATTCACCCCTCCACTTT. Protein sequence: CASSWDRNSYNSPLHF.